These 23 T cell receptor beta chains came from one sample sequenced in a study of T-cell reconstitution after alpha-beta-depleted transplantation in children. During its preparation, the TCRbeta library received unique molecular identifiers. TCRdb reprocessed the PCR reads with MiXCR, giving one entry per CDR3 protein. The sample has 350,000 to 400,000 distinct CDR3 sequences, roughly 13% seen once. Here the sequenced sample was PBMCs, taken from the stem cell graft. Receptor source: a human donor who donated a stem cell graft to a child with Fanconi anemia.

This clonotype appeared many times. The rearrangement links TRBV5-1 to TRBJ1-1, with D hard to call. This CDR3 region has 12 residues. Germline loops: CDR1 SGHRS, CDR2 YFSETQ. Deletions cut 3 bases from V and 1 base from J, with 4 bases between. The CDR3 nucleotides read TGCGCCAGCAGCTCAGAGAACACTGAAGCTTTCTTT. Amino acid sequence: CASSSENTEAFF.

The chain employs TRBV12-3 or TRBV12-4 and TRBJ2-1; TRBD2 agrees at 8 bases. With V trimmed by 2 bases and J by 5 bases, 2 bases remained unmatched. The CDR3 extends over 14 amino acids. CDR3 DNA: TGTGCCAGCAGTTTAATAGCGGGGAACAATGAGCAGTTCTTC. It yields the protein CASSLIAGNNEQFF.

V usage is TRBV5-1 and J usage is TRBJ1-3; no definite D call. The CDR3 consists of 15 residues. Germline V gives CDR1 SGHRS, CDR2 YFSETQ. Trimming took off 0 bases at V and 1 base at J, with 8 bases between the two ends. The CDR3 region is CASSLVPDSGNTIYF. DNA for the CDR3: TGCGCCAGCAGCTTGGTTCCCGATTCTGGAAACACCATATATTTT.

The chain recombines TRBV29-1 with TRBJ2-3; maybe TRBD2 (6 bases). CDR3 length: 14 amino acids. Trimming shortened V by 7 bases and J by 3 bases, and 17 bases separated the two germline ends. Germline CDR1 SQVTM, CDR2 ANQGSEA. The CDR3 DNA reads TGCAGCGCCGAGGGATACGGGAGAACAGATACGCAGTATTTT. Protein sequence: CSAEGYGRTDTQYF.

Many counts were recorded for this clonotype. The chain carries TRBV30 and TRBJ2-7; 10 nucleotides align to TRBD2. The CDR3 consists of 14 residues. J gave up 3 bases and V 5 bases, and 7 bases lay outside the gene matches. Germline CDR1 and CDR2: GTSNPN and SVGIG (reference sequence). The CDR3 nucleotides are TGTGCCTGGGGATATGGACTAGCGGACTACGAGCAGTACTTC. Residues: CAWGYGLADYEQYF.

This clonotype has only a few counts. V and J are TRBV4-3 and TRBJ2-5; possibly TRBD2 for D (5 bases). Germline CDR1 reads LGHNA; CDR2 reads YSLEER. Trimming took 2 bases from V and 2 from J, leaving 21 bases between them. The CDR3 covers 18 residues. In nucleotides, the CDR3 is TGCGCCAGCAGCCAACCCCACCGGGGTAAAAACGCACAAGAGACCCAGTACTTC. This gives the protein CASSQPHRGKNAQETQYF.

This clonotype showed up many times. V gene TRBV5-6 combines with J gene TRBJ1-5, with D possibly being TRBD1 (5 bases). Looked up from germline, CDR1 is SGHDT and CDR2 is YYEEEE. Trimming took 0 bases from V and 6 from J, leaving 7 bases between them. This CDR3 is built from 13 residues. In DNA form, the CDR3 reads TGTGCCAGCAGCTTGGCAGGGTCTCAGCCCCAGCATTTT. It encodes CASSLAGSQPQHF.

This clonotype occurred many times. The V and J genes are TRBV28 and TRBJ2-3, with D possibly being TRBD2 (6 bases). The CDR3 extends over 14 amino acids. Trimming removed 6 bases from V and 8 bases from J, with 18 bases in between. Germline CDR1 reads MDHEN; CDR2 reads SYDVKM. CDR3 loop: CASRPGTLRGTQYF. The DNA for the CDR3 is TGTGCCAGCAGACCCGGGACTTTAAGGGGTACGCAGTATTTT.

CDR3 DNA sequence: TGCAGTGCTAGAGATCCCCCCCAAGAGACCCAGTACTTC. Protein sequence: CSARDPPQETQYF. The J gene is TRBJ2-5, the V gene TRBV20-1; D uncertain. V lost 0 bases and J lost 1, with 6 bases in between. From germline, CDR1 is DFQATT and CDR2 SNEGSKA (reference sequence). This CDR3 comprises 13 residues.

This clonotype was seen only a few times. The V gene is TRBV20-1, the J gene TRBJ1-1; D not resolved. This CDR3 has 14 amino acids. V dropped 6 bases and J dropped 0 bases, with 14 bases sitting between them. CDR1 is DFQATT and CDR2 is SNEGSKA in the germline V gene (reference sequence). The CDR3 DNA reads TGCAGTGCGGGGTCCCCGGGGATGAACACTGAAGCTTTCTTT. Encoded protein: CSAGSPGMNTEAFF.

This clonotype occurred a few times. The chain employs TRBV29-1 and TRBJ1-4; D ambiguous. From germline, CDR1 is SQVTM and CDR2 ANQGSEA. This CDR3 has 13 residues. The V gene lost 4 bases and the J gene lost 5 bases, with 11 bases spanning the gap. Here the CDR3 DNA reads TGCAGCGTTGCTCATAGAGGGAATGAAAAACTGTTTTTT. Translated, it gives CSVAHRGNEKLFF.

This clonotype has ten or more counts. The chain combines TRBV5-4 with TRBJ2-7; TRBD2 matches at 13 bases. The CDR3 spans 16 residues. Per germline, CDR1 SGHNT and CDR2 YYREEE (reference sequence). The V gene end was trimmed by 0 bases and the J gene end by 2 bases; junction bases not matched to a gene: 2. The chain's CDR3 is CASSLGGLAGAYEQYF. The CDR3 DNA reads TGTGCCAGCAGCTTGGGAGGACTAGCGGGGGCCTACGAGCAGTACTTC.

This clonotype was seen a handful of times. The V and J genes are TRBV5-6 and TRBJ2-7; no definite D call. Germline V gene sequence: CDR1 SGHDT, CDR2 YYEEEE. V lost 4 bases and J lost 0, with 14 bases in between. The CDR3 runs to 15 residues. The CDR3 loop is CASSLEAVVSYEQYF. The CDR3 DNA sequence: TGTGCCAGCAGCCTCGAGGCAGTAGTCTCCTACGAGCAGTACTTC.

The rearrangement joins TRBV6-1 to TRBJ1-5; no clear D. Trimming removed 2 bases from V and 5 bases from J, with 16 bases in between. CDR3 length: 16 amino acids. Germline CDR1 is MNHNS and CDR2 is SASEGT. CDR3 in amino acids: CASSEIGRPFDQPQHF. The CDR3 bases are TGTGCCAGCAGTGAAATTGGTCGTCCATTTGATCAGCCCCAGCATTTT.

This clonotype was detected only a few times. The chain employs TRBV19 and TRBJ1-5; D unclear. The CDR3 has 14 residues. CDR1 is LNHDA and CDR2 is SQIVND in the germline V gene (reference sequence). Trimming left V 3 bases short and J 5 bases short, with 11 bases between. The DNA for the CDR3 is TGTGCCAGTAGTATGTTGGGCCCTTATCAGCCCCAGCATTTT. It codes for CASSMLGPYQPQHF.

This clonotype was seen repeatedly, ten times or more. The chain links TRBV20-1 to TRBJ1-1, with 9 bases aligning to TRBD1. Germline V gene data show CDR1 as DFQATT and CDR2 as SNEGSKA (reference sequence). V gave up 2 bases and J gave up 8 bases; unmatched junction bases: 12. The CDR3 is made up of 15 amino acids. CDR3 nucleotide sequence: TGCAGTGCTAGAAAGGGCTCGACAGGGGGGAAAGAAGCTTTCTTT. Amino acid sequence: CSARKGSTGGKEAFF.

This clonotype was found many times. This sequence joins TRBV11-2 and TRBJ2-1; 10 nucleotides align to TRBD1. The CDR3 consists of 16 residues. CDR1 is SGHAT, CDR2 FQNNGV, per germline. The V gene end was trimmed by 0 bases and the J gene end by 6 bases; junction bases not matched to a gene: 5. The CDR3 coding sequence is TGTGCCAGCAGCTTAGATGGGACAGGGGCCCGCAATGAGCAGTTCTTC. Translation gives CASSLDGTGARNEQFF.

This clonotype came up many times. The J gene is TRBJ2-5, the V gene TRBV6-2 or TRBV6-3, with 7 bases matching TRBD1. Germline assignment: CDR1 MNHEY and CDR2 SVGEGT. The junction had 6 bases not matched to a gene; V was cut back by 2 bases and J by 3 bases. CDR3 length equals 15 residues. CDR3 amino acids: CASSYEQGLEETQYF. In DNA, the CDR3 is TGTGCCAGCAGTTACGAACAGGGGTTGGAAGAGACCCAGTACTTC.

This chain links TRBV4-3 with TRBJ1-2; D not certain. The V end was cut by 0 bases, the J end by 6 bases, with 17 bases between. CDR1 and CDR2 (germline): LGHNA, YSLEER. The CDR3 consists of 16 residues. The CDR3 region has the DNA TGCGCCAGCAGCCAAGATCTCTACAGCGGGTCGAATGGCTACACCTTC. This encodes CASSQDLYSGSNGYTF.

This clonotype was seen a single time. The rearrangement joins TRBV11-1 to TRBJ2-2, with D maybe TRBD1 (5 bases). CDR1 is SGHAT, CDR2 FQDESV, per germline (reference sequence). Between the trimmed V and J ends, which lost 5 bases and 8 bases, there was a span of 15 bases. The CDR3 covers 14 residues. CDR3 nucleotides: TGTGCCAGCAGCCAGGGTTCCGGCAGGGGGGAGCTGTTTTTT. This encodes CASSQGSGRGELFF.

In its sample, this clonotype was seen once. This sequence joins TRBV7-9 and TRBJ1-5, with D unresolved. CDR1 and CDR2 (germline): SEHNR, FQNEAQ (reference sequence). The CDR3 has 12 amino acids. V was trimmed by 8 bases and J by 8 bases, leaving 13 bases between them. DNA for the CDR3: TGTGCCAGCTTCTTAGGCGAGAAGCCCCAGCATTTT. Amino acids: CASFLGEKPQHF.

This clonotype was counted ten times or more. The chain joins TRBV5-1 to TRBJ2-1; TRBD2 is a possible D gene (7 bases). In germline, CDR1 is SGHRS, CDR2 YFSETQ. This CDR3 region has 13 residues. V lost 1 base and J lost 9, with 11 bases in between. CDR3 DNA sequence: TGCGCCAGCAGCTTGAACAGGGAGGGTGAGCAGTTCTTC. Encoded protein: CASSLNREGEQFF.

This clonotype was seen ten or more times. This chain connects TRBV7-2 to TRBJ2-2; D is ambiguous. The length of the CDR3 is 14 residues. Germline V CDR1 and CDR2: SGHTA, FQGNSA. Trimming cost V 1 base and J 8 bases, with 11 bases left between them. The CDR3 nucleotides read TGTGCCAGCAGCTTAGTTCGGCCGGTGGGGGAGCTGTTTTTT. Translation gives CASSLVRPVGELFF.